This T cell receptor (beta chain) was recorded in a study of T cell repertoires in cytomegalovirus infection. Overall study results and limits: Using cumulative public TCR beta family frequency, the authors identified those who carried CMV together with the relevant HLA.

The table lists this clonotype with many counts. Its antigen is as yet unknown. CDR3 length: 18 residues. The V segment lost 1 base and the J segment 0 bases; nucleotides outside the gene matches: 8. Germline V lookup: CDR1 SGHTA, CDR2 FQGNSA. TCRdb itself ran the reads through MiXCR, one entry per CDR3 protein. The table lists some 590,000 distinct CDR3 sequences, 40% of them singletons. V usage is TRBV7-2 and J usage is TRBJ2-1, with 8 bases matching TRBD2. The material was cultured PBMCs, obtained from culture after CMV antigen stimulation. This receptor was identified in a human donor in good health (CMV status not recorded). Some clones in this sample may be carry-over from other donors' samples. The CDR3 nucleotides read TGTGCCAGCAGCTTAGGAGGCGGAAGCGGGAGCTCCTACAATGAGCAGTTCTTC. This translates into CASSLGGGSGSSYNEQFF. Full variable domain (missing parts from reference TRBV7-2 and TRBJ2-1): GAGVSQSPSNKVTEKGKDVELRCDPISGHTALYWYRQSLGQGLEFLIYFQGNSAPDKSGLPSDRFSAERTGGSVSTLTIQRTQQEDSAVYLCASSLGGGSGSSYNEQFFGPGTRLTVL.